The subject of this entry is one T cell receptor beta chain. How the authors handled the data: Cell counts per sample came from amplifying reference gene primers. Clones were sequenced by immunoSEQ multiplex PCR, and TCRdb holds only the in-frame ones, with some missing. V and J calls and clone size are copied from that table; D and trimming were computed from the DNA. The sample lists 200,000 to 250,000 clones, around 87% occurring once. J gave up 1 base and V 0 bases, and 7 bases lay outside the gene matches. Germline V gives CDR1 SGDLS, CDR2 YYNGEE. The CDR3 consists of 16 residues. These data are taken from a study of blood T cell repertoires in COVID-19. Study details: The United States, Italy and Spain provided the acute and convalescent COVID-19 samples.

Living in roughly 23 US areas, the participants were between roughly 18 and 95 years of age. This sequence joins TRBV9 and TRBJ2-7, with 7 bases aligning to TRBD2. The TCR originated in a man in his thirties or forties in a cohort exposed to, infected with or recovered from COVID-19 (not recorded which). The material sequenced was PBMCs or T cells enriched from blood (not recorded which). The CDR3 DNA sequence: TGTGCCAGCAGCGTAGCTCAGACTAGCTCTTCCTACGAGCAGTACTTC. Its translation: CASSVAQTSSSYEQYF.